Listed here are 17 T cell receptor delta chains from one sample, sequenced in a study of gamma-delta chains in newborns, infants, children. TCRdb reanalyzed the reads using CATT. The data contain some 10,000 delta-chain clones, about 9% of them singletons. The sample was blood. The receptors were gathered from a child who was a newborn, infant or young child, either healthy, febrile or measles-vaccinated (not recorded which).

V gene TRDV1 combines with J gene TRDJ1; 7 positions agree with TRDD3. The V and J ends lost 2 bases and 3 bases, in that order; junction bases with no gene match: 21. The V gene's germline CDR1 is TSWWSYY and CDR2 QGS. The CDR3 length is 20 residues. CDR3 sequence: CALGENMGYWGSSVPDKLIF. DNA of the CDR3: TGTGCTCTTGGGGAAAATATGGGGTACTGGGGATCCTCAGTCCCCGATAAACTCATCTTT.

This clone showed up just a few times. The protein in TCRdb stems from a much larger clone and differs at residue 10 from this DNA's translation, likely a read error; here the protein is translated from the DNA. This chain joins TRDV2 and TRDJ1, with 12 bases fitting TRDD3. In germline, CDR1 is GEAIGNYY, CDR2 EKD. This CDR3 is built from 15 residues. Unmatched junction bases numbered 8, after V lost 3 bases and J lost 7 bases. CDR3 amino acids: CACDPWGIRRSKLIF. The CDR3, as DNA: TGTGCCTGTGACCCCTGGGGGATACGCAGAAGTAAACTCATCTTT.

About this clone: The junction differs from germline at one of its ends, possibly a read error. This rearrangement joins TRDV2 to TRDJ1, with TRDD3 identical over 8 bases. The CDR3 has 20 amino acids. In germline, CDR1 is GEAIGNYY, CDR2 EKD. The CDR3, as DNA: TGTGCCTGTGACACCGTCGAGAAGAAACTGGGGGTACCAAACACCGATAAACTCACCTTT. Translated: CACDTVEKKLGVPNTDKLTF.

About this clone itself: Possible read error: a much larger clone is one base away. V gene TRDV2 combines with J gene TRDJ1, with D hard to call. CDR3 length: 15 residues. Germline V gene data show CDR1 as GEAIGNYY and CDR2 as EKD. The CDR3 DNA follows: TGTGCCCGTGACACCGTCGGAAGGTCGCCCGATAAACTCATCTTT. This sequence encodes CARDTVGRSPDKLIF.

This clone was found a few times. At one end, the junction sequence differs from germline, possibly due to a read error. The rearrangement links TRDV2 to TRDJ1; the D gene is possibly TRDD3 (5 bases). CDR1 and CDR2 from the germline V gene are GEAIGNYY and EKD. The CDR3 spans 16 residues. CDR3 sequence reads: CACDRLEEAYTDELIF. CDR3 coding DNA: TGTGCCTGTGATCGACTGGAGGAAGCGTACACCGATGAACTCATCTTT.

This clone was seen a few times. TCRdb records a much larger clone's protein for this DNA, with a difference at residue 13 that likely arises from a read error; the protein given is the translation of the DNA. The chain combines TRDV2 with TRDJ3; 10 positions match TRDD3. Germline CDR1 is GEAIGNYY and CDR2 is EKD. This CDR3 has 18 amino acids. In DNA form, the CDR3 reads TGTGCCTGTGACACCGGGGGATACGCGTCCTGGGACTCCCGACAGATGTTTTTC. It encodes CACDTGGYASWDSRQMFF.

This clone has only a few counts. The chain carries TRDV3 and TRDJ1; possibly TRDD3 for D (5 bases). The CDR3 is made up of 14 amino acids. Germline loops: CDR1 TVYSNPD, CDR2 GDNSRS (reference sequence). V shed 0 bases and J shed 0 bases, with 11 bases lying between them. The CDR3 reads CAFRVPGYTDKLIF. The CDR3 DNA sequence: TGTGCCTTTAGGGTCCCGGGATACACCGATAAACTCATCTTT.

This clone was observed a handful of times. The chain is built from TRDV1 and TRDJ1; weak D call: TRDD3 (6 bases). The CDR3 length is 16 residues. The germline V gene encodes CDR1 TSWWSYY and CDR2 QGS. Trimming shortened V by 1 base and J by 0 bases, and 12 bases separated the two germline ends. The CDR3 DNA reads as TGTGCTCTTGGGGAACCTGGGGACAAGTACACCGATAAACTCATCTTT. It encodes CALGEPGDKYTDKLIF.

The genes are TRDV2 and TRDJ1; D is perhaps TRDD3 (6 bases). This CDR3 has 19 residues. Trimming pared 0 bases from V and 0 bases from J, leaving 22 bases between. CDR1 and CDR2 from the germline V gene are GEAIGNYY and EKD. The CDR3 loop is CACDTVPDTRRADTDKLIF. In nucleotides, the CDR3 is TGTGCCTGTGACACCGTACCCGATACGCGAAGGGCAGACACCGATAAACTCATCTTT.

As DNA, the CDR3 is TGTGCCTGTGTTAGGCTGGGGGATAGCTACACCGATAAACTCATCTTT. Its protein is CACVRLGDSYTDKLIF. The chain couples TRDV2 to TRDJ1, with TRDD3 matching over 10 bases. V gave up 5 bases and J gave up 0 bases; unmatched junction bases: 8. CDR1 and CDR2 from the germline V gene are GEAIGNYY and EKD. CDR3 size: 16 residues.

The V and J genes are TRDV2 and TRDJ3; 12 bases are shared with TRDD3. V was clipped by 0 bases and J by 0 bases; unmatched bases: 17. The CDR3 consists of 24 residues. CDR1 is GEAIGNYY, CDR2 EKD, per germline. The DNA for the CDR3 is TGTGCCTGTGACACCGGACGAGCTGGGGGATACGCCTCAGGCAGCTCCTGGGACACCCGACAGATGTTTTTC. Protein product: CACDTGRAGGYASGSSWDTRQMFF.

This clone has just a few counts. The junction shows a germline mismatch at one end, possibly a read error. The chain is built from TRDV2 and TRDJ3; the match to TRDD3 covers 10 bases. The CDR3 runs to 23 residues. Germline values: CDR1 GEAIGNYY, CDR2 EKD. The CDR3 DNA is TGTGCCTGTGATACCCCAGCCCGACTGGGGGATCCCAGGGGCTCCTGGGGCACCCGACAGATGTTTTTC. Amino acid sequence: CACDTPARLGDPRGSWGTRQMFF.

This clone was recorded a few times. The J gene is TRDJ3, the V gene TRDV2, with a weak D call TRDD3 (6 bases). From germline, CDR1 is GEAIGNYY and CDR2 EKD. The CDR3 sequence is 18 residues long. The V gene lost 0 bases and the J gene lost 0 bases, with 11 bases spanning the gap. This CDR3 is CACDTGYLSSWDTRQMFF. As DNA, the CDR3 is TGTGCCTGTGACACCGGATACCTTAGCTCCTGGGACACCCGACAGATGTTTTTC.

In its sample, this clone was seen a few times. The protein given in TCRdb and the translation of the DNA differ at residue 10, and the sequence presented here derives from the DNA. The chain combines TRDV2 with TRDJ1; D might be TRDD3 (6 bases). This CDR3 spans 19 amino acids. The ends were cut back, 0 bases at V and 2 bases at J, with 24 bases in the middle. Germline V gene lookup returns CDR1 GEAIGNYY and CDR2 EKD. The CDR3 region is CACDTLGPGETPGTDKLIF. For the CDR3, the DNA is TGTGCCTGTGACACCCTAGGTCCGGGGGAAACGCCGGGGACCGATAAACTCATCTTT.

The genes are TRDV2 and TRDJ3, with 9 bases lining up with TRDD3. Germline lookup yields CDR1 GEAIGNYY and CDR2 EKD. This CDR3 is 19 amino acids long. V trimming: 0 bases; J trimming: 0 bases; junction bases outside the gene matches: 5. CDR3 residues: CACDTAGGIPSWDTRQMFF. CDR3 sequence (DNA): TGTGCCTGTGACACCGCCGGGGGGATACCCTCCTGGGACACCCGACAGATGTTTTTC.

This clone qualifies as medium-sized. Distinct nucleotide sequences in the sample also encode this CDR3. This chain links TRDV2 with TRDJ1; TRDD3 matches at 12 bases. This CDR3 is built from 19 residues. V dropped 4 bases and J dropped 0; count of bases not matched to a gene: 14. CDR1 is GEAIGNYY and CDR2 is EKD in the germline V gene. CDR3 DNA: TGTGCCTGTGATGCACTGGGGGATACATCGGGGGAGTACACCGATAAACTCATCTTT. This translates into CACDALGDTSGEYTDKLIF.

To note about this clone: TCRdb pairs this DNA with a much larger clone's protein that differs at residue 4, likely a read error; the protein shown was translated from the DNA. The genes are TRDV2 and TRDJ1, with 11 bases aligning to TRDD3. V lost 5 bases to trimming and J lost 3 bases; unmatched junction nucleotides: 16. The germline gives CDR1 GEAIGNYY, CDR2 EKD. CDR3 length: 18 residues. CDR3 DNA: TGTGCCTGTGGCTCCTTGGGGGATACGAATTCTATCCCCGATAAACTCATCTTT. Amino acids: CACGSLGDTNSIPDKLIF.